This T cell receptor beta chain stems from a study of blood T cells in healthy people across ages. Study-wide results and limits: As age increased, TCR beta diversity per million T cells fell in a roughly linear fashion. Donor CMV status, an unknown factor, possibly confounded changes in expanded clonotypes.

PCR was performed a second time for about 7 to 11 cycles using a sample-barcoded 5' primer and a J-beta primer mix. Sequencing yielded, for each sample, at least 2.5 million paired-end reads carrying CDR3. In TCRdb, the 5' RACE reads were re-called with MiXCR into one record per CDR3 protein. The top ten hold around a fifth of the sample, which has under 800,000 distinct CDR3 sequences, approximately 43% seen once. The CDR3 extends over 15 amino acids. Trimming left V 3 bases short and J 3 bases short, with 16 bases between. The germline V gene has CDR1 DFQATT and CDR2 SNEGSKA (reference sequence). Samples each had at least 5.5 micrograms of total RNA extracted. Worth noting for this clonotype: Its target is not known.

This chain links TRBV20-1 with TRBJ2-3; D might be TRBD2 (6 bases). The specimen sequenced was blood. The receptor was isolated from a woman between 55 and 75 years old in good health. DNA of the CDR3: TGCAGTGCTAGCGAGGGCGGGAAGGATACAGATACGCAGTATTTT. Its translation is CSASEGGKDTDTQYF.